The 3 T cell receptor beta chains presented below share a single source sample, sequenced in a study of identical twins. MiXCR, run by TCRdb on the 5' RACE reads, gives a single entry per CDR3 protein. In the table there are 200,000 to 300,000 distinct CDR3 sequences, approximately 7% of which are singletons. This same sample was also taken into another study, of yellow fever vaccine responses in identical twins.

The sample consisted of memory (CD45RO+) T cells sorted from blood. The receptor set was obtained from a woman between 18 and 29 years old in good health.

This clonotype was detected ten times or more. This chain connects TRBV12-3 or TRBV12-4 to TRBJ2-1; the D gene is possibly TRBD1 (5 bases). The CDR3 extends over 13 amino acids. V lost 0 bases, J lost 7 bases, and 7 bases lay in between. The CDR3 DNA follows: TGTGCCAGCAGTTTAGCCCAGGGAAATGAGCAGTTCTTC. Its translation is CASSLAQGNEQFF.

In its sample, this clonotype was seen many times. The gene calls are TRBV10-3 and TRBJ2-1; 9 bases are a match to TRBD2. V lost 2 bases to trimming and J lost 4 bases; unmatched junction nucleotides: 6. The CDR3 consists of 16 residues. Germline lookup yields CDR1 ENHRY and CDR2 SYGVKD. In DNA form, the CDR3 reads TGTGCCATCAGTGAGACTAGCGGGTTAAATTACAATGAGCAGTTCTTC. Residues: CAISETSGLNYNEQFF.

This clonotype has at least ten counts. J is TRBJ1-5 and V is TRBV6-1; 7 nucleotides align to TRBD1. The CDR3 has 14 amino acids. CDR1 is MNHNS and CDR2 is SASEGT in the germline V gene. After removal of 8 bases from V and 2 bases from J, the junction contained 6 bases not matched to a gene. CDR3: CASQGGAGNQPQHF. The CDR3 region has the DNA TGTGCCAGCCAGGGGGGGGCAGGCAATCAGCCCCAGCATTTT.